This T cell receptor (beta chain) was sequenced during a study of PD-L1 blockade in urothelial cancer. About the study: Patients started atezolizumab at some point between 2013 and 2015, 1,200 mg intravenously every 3 weeks. At 6 weeks and at 3 weeks (second dose) after treatment start, blood was analyzed. Reported median T cell count for blood samples was 120,000 to 150,000.

V lost 0 bases, J lost 8 bases, and 7 bases stayed unmatched. Germline V gives CDR1 MGHRA, CDR2 YSYEKL. The CDR3 length is 15 residues. The time point: pretreatment peripheral blood. Each patient's cancer was a locally advanced or metastatic urothelial carcinoma. The repertoire was sequenced with immunoSEQ multiplex PCR; TCRdb's copy has only in-frame clones and lacks some. The sample shows 85,000 to 90,000 clones, around 92% of them seen only once. This clone was counted once. This clonotype originated in a woman of 80 years or more with urothelial cancer. This chain links TRBV4-1 with TRBJ2-7; 10 positions agree with TRBD2. This specimen was PBMCs, taken around atezolizumab (anti-PD-L1) treatment. CDR3 sequence (DNA): TGCGCCAGCAGCCAAGACTGGGCTAGCGGGAGTCAGCAGTACTTC. Translation gives CASSQDWASGSQQYF.